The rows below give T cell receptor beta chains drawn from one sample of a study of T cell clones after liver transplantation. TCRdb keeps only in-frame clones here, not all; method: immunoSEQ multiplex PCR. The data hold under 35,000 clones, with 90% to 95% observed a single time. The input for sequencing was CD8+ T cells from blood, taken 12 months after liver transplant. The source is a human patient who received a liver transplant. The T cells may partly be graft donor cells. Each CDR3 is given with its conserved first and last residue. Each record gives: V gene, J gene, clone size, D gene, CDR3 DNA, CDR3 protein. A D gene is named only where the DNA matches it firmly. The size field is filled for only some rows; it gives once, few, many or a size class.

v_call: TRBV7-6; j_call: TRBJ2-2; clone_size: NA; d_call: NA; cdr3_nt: TGTGCCAGCAGCCCGACAGTCACCGGGGAGCTGTTTTTT; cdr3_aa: CASSPTVTGELFF
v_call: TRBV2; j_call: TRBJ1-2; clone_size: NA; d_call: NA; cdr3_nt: TGTGCCAGCAGTGAAAGAGAGGGTAACTATGGCTACACCTTC; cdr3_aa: CASSEREGNYGYTF
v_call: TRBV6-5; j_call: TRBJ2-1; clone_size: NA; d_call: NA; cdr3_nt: TGTGCCAGCAGTTACTGGAGGGGCTCCTACAATGAGCAGTTCTTC; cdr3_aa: CASSYWRGSYNEQFF
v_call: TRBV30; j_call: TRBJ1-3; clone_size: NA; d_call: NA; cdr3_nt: TGTGCCTGGAGTGTAGGAGGAAACACCATATATTTT; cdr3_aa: CAWSVGGNTIYF
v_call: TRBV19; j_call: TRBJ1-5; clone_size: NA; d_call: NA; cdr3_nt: TGTGCCAGTATGGATCTACCCAGCAATCAGCCCCAGCATTTT; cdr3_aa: CASMDLPSNQPQHF
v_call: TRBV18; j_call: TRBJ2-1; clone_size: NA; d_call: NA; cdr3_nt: TGTGCCAGCTCACTATGGAATTCGGAACGTCACAATGAGCAGTTCTTC; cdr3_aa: CASSLWNSERHNEQFF
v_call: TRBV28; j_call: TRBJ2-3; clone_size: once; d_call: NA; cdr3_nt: TGTGCCAGCCGGACCTTGAGGACAGATACGCAGTATTTT; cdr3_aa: CASRTLRTDTQYF
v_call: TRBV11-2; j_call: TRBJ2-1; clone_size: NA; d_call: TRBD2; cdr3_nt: TGTGCCAGCAGCTCAGAAACTAGCGGGAAGTACAATGAGCAGTTCTTC; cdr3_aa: CASSSETSGKYNEQFF
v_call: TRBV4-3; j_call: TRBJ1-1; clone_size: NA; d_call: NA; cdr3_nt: TGCGCCAGCAGCCAAGAGTACGGACACACTGAAGCTTTCTTT; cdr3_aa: CASSQEYGHTEAFF
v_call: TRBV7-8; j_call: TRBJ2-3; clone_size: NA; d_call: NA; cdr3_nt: TGTGCCAGCAGCTTAAGTTACGATACGCAGTATTTT; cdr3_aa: CASSLSYDTQYF
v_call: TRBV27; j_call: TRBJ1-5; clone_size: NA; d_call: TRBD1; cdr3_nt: TGTGCCAGCAGTTCCCACCTCGGGACAGACCAGCGCAATCAGCCCCAGCATTTT; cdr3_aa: CASSSHLGTDQRNQPQHF
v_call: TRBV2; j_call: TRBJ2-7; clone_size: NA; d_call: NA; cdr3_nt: TGTGCCAGCACAGGCGGCTACGAGCAGTACTTC; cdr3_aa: CASTGGYEQYF
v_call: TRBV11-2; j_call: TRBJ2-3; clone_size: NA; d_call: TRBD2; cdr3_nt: TGTGCCAGCAGCTTAGATCTCAGCGGGAGCGAAGGAGATACGCAGTATTTT; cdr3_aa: CASSLDLSGSEGDTQYF
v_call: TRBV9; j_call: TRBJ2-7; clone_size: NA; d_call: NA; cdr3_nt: TGTGCCAGCAGCGGGACCGGGCCCACGCTGTACGAGCAGTACTTC; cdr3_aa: CASSGTGPTLYEQYF
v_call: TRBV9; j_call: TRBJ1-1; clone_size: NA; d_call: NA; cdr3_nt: TGTGCCAGCAGCGTAATTGGGAGGGGCAACACTGAAGCTTTCTTT; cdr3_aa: CASSVIGRGNTEAFF
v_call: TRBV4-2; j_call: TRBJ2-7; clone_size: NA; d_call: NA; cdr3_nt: TGTGCCAGCAGCCAAAATTTACAGGTGATCCACGAGCAGTACTTC; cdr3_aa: CASSQNLQVIHEQYF
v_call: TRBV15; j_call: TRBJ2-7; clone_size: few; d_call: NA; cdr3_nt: TGTGCCACCAGCCCTCCCTCGCGAATAAGCGAGCAGTACTTC; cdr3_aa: CATSPPSRISEQYF
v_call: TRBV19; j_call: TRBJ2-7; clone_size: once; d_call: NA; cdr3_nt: TGTGCCAGTAGTATGACCGGGGTTAGCTCCTACGAGCAGTACTTC; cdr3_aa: CASSMTGVSSYEQYF
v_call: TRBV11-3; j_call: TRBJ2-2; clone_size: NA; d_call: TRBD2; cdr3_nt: TGTGCCAGCAGCTTGATCCTAGCGGGCTACACCGGGGAGCTGTTTTTT; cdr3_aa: CASSLILAGYTGELFF
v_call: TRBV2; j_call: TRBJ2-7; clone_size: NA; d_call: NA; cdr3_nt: TGTGCCAGCAGAGGGGACAACCTGGGGGAGCAGTACTTC; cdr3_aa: CASRGDNLGEQYF
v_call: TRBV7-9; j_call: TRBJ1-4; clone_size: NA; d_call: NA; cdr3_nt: TGTGCCAGCAGCTCGGAGCTGGGGCAGGGAAAACTGTTTTTT; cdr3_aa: CASSSELGQGKLFF
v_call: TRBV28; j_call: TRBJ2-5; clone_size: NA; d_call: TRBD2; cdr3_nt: TGTGCCAGCAGTTTACGAGCGGGAGGGCCGCAGGGGACCCAGTACTTC; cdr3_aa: CASSLRAGGPQGTQYF
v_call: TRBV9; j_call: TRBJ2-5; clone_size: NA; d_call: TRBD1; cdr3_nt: TGTGCCAGCAGCGAACCTCAGACAGGGGATATCGAGACCCAGTACTTC; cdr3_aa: CASSEPQTGDIETQYF
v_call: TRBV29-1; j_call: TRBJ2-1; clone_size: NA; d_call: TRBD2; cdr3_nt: TGCAGCGTGGAACCCATAGCGGGAGCCGACTATGAGCAGTTCTTC; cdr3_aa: CSVEPIAGADYEQFF
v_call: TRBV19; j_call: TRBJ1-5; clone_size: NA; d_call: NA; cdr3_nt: TGTGCCAGTAGTTGGGGGGCGCTGGGCAATCAGCCCCAGCATTTT; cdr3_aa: CASSWGALGNQPQHF
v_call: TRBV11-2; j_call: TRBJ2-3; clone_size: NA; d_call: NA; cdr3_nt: TGTGCCAGCAGCTTTCGACGGGGCACAGATACGCAGTATTTT; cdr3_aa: CASSFRRGTDTQYF
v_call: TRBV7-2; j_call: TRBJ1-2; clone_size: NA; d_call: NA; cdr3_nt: TGTGCCAGCAGCTTAGGGCCTGGGGACTATGGCTACACCTTC; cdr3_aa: CASSLGPGDYGYTF
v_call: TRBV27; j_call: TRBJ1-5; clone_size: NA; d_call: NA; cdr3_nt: TGTGCCAGCAGGCCCGGGACGCGGTATCGGCCCCAGCATTTT; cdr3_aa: CASRPGTRYRPQHF
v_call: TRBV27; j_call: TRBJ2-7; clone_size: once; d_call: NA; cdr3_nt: TGTGCCAGCAGTTTCGGACTTTCCTCCTACGAGCAGTACTTC; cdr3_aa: CASSFGLSSYEQYF
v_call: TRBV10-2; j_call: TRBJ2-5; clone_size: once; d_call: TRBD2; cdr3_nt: TGCGCCAGCAGGCCTCTAGCGGGAGAGGTGGAGACCCAGTACTTC; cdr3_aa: CASRPLAGEVETQYF
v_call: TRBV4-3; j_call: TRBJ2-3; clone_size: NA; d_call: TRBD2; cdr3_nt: TGCGCCAGCAGCCAAGATGGTCTAGCGGGAGATACGCAGTATTTT; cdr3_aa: CASSQDGLAGDTQYF
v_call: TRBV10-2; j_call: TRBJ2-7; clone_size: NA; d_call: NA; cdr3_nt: TGCGCCAGCAGTGAGGGGTACGAGCAGTACTTC; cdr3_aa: CASSEGYEQYF
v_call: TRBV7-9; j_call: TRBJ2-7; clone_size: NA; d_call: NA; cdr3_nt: TGTGCCAGCAGCTCCCCCGGGACTGGGGACACCTACGAGCAGTACTTC; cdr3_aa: CASSSPGTGDTYEQYF
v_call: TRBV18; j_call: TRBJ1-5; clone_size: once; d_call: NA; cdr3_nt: TGTGCCAGCTCACCCTGGTATAGCAATCAGCCCCAGCATTTT; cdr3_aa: CASSPWYSNQPQHF
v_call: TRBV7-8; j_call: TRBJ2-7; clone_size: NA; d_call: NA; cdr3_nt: TGTGCCAGCAGCTCAACGTACGAGCAGTACTTC; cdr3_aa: CASSSTYEQYF
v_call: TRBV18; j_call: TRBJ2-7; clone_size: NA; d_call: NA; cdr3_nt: TGTGCCAGCTCACCTCTGGAGGGGGGGCTAGAGGCCTACGAGCAGTACTTC; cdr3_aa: CASSPLEGGLEAYEQYF
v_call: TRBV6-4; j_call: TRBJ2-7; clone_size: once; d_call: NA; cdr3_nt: TGTGCCAGCAGTCCCGGGTCCTACGAGCAGTACTTC; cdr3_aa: CASSPGSYEQYF
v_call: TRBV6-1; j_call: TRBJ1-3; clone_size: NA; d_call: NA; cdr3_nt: TGTGCCAGCTCGATGCTTTTAGAAACTGGAAACACCATATATTTT; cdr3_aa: CASSMLLETGNTIYF
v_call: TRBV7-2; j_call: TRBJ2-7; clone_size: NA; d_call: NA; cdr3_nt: TGTGCCAGCAGCTTATGGGGCGAGCAGTACTTC; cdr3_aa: CASSLWGEQYF
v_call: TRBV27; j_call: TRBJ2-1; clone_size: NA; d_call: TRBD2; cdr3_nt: TGTGCCAGCACCCTGATCCTGGCGGGAGGGCCGGGTAATGAGCAGTTCTTC; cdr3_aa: CASTLILAGGPGNEQFF
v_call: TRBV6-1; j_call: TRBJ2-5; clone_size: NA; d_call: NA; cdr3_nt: TGTGCCAGCAGTGTCCGGGACCCCTGGTACCAAGAGACCCAGTACTTC; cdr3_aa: CASSVRDPWYQETQYF
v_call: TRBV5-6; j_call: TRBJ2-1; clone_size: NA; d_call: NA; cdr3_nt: TGTGCCAGTGGGACATTGTCCTACAATGAGCAGTTCTTC; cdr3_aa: CASGTLSYNEQFF
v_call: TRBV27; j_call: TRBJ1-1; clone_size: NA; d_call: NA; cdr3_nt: TGTGCCACCAGAACAGGGTCTGAAGCTTTCTTT; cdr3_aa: CATRTGSEAFF
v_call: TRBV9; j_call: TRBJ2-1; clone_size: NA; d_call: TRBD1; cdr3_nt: TGTGCCAGCAGCCCCCCGACAGGGGCCTCCTACAATGAGCAGTTCTTC; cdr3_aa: CASSPPTGASYNEQFF
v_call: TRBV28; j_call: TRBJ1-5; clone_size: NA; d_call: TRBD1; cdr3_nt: TGTGCCAGCAGTTTCATCAGGGGGTATACCGTACGGCAGCCCCAGCATTTT; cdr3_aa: CASSFIRGYTVRQPQHF